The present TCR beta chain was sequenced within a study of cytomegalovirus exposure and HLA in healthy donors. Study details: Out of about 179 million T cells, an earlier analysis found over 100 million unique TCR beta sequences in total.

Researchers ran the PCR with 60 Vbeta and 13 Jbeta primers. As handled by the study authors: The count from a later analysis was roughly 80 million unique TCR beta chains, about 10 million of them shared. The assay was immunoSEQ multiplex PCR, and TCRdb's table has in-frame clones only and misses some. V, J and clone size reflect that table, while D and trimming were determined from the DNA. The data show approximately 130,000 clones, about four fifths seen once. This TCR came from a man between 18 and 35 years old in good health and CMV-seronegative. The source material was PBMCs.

This chain's CDR3 is CASSHGGATNEKLFF. CDR3 DNA sequence: TGCGCCAGCAGCCATGGAGGGGCTACAAATGAAAAACTGTTTTTT. The rearrangement joins TRBV4-3 to TRBJ1-4, with TRBD1 as a possible D gene (5 bases). The V gene's germline CDR1 is LGHNA and CDR2 YSLEER. The CDR3 covers 15 residues. V was trimmed by 3 bases and J by 5 bases, leaving 13 bases between them.